The source of this TCR beta chain is a study of T cell responses to AZD1222 COVID-19 vaccine. Points from the study as a whole: An increase in Spike-specific TCR breadth and depth was observed after two AZD1222 doses. In a largely white British group with more females than males, clonal diversity was possibly underestimated. Spike-wide coverage was observed for vaccine-associated CD4 TCRs, with dominant responses at 160-218 and 743-854.

Samples with a second dose at about 4 or about 12 weeks were pooled together. In regard to this clone: What it binds is unknown.

Trimming shortened V by 0 bases and J by 5 bases, and 12 bases separated the two germline ends. CDR1 MNHEY and CDR2 SMNVEV come from the germline V gene (reference sequence). The CDR3 has 15 amino acids. This table comes from immunoSEQ multiplex PCR, and its TCRdb copy is limited to in-frame clones, with some not included. Among 65,000 to 90,000 clones listed, approximately 92% were seen once. The TCR was taken from an adult who received the AZD1222 COVID-19 vaccine. The sequenced sample was peripheral blood, obtained 28 days after the second AZD1222 dose. The V and J genes are TRBV27 and TRBJ2-3; the D call may be TRBD1 or TRBD2 (6 bases each). Here the CDR3 DNA reads TGTGCCAGCAGTTTATCGTCCAGGGGAGGAGATACGCAGTATTTT. Translating gives CASSLSSRGGDTQYF.